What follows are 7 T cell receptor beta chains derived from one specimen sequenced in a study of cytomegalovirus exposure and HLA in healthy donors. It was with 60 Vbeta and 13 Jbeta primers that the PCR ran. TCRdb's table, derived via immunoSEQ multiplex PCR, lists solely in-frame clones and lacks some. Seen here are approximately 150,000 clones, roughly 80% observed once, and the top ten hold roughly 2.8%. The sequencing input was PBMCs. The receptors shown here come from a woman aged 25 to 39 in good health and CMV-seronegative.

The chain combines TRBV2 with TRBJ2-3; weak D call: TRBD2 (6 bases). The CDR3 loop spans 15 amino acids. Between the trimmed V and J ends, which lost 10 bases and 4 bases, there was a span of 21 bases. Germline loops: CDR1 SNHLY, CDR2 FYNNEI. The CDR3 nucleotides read TGTGCCATCCAACCTCGTGCGGGGTTCTCAGATACGCAGTATTTT. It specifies CAIQPRAGFSDTQYF.

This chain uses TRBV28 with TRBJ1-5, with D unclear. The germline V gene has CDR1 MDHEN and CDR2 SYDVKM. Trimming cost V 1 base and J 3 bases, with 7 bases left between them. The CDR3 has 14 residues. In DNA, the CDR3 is TGTGCCAGCAGTTTATTACAGAACAATCAGCCCCAGCATTTT. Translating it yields CASSLLQNNQPQHF.

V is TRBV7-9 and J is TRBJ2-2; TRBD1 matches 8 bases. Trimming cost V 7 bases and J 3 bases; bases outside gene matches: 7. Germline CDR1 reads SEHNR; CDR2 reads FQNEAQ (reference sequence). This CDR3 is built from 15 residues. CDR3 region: CASNPQGADTGELFF. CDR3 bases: TGTGCCAGCAATCCCCAGGGGGCGGACACCGGGGAGCTGTTTTTT.

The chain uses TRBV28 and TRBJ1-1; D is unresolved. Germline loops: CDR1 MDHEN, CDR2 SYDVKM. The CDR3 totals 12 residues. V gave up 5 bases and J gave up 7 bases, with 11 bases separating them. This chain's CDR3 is CASSLTRNEAFF. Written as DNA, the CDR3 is TGTGCCAGCAGTCTCACAAGAAATGAAGCTTTCTTT.

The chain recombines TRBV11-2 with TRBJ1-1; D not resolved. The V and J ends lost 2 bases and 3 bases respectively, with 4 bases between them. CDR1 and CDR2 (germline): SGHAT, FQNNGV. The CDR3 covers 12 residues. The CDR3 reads CASSLRDTEAFF. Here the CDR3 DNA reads TGTGCCAGCAGCTTACGGGACACTGAAGCTTTCTTT.

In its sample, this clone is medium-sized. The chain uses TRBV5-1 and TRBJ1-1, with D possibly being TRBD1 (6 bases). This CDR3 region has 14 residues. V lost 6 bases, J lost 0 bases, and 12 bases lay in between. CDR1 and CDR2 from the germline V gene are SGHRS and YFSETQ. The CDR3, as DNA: TGCGCCAGCACCCTGACAGGCATGAACACTGAAGCTTTCTTT. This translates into CASTLTGMNTEAFF.

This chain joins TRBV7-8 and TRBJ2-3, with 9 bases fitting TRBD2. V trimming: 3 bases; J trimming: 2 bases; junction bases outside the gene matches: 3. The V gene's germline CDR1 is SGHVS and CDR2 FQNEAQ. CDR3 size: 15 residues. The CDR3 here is CASSFSGGPTDTQYF. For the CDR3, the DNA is TGTGCCAGCAGCTTTAGCGGGGGCCCCACAGATACGCAGTATTTT.